One and the same sample provided the 2 T cell receptor beta chains below, sequenced in a study of PD-1 and CTLA-4 blockade in melanoma (TCRdb year 2021). The library was generated by the immunoSEQ multiplex PCR assay. Held by TCRdb, this immuneACCESS table contains in-frame sequences only and omits some clones. Under half of the omission traces to an unresolved V gene where checked; the cause of the rest is unknown. Recorded for this sample are tens of thousands of clones; around 90% of them occurred a single time. About 9.4% of the sample goes to the ten largest clones. Sequenced material: CD8+ T cells from peripheral blood, taken from a patient given anti-PD-1 treatment. These receptors came from a human donor with melanoma.

V is TRBV7-9 and J is TRBJ1-4; D gene uncertain. The ends were cut back, 7 bases at V and 2 bases at J, with 14 bases in the middle. Germline V gene lookup returns CDR1 SEHNR and CDR2 FQNEAQ (reference sequence). This CDR3 is built from 15 residues. CDR3 amino acids: CASTPPGGTNEKLFF. CDR3 sequence (DNA): TGTGCCAGCACCCCGCCGGGTGGCACTAATGAAAAACTGTTTTTT.

V gene TRBV7-8 combines with J gene TRBJ2-1; D uncertain. Trimming took off 6 bases at V and 0 bases at J, with 9 bases between the two ends. CDR3 length: 14 amino acids. The V gene's germline CDR1 is SGHVS and CDR2 FQNEAQ. In DNA form, the CDR3 reads TGTGCCAGCAGTCAACAGTCCTCCTACAATGAGCAGTTCTTC. This encodes CASSQQSSYNEQFF.